These 23 T cell receptor beta chains were sequenced from one sample in a study of blood T cell repertoires in COVID-19. The table came from immunoSEQ multiplex PCR; TCRdb's copy has only in-frame clones and leaves some out. The table lists around 280,000 clones, 88% of them singletons. The sequencing input was peripheral blood. Every receptor here comes from a woman aged 25-40 years with COVID-19, enrolled during active disease.

The V gene is TRBV3-1 (or the pseudogene TRBV3-2), the J gene TRBJ1-2; D uncertain. Germline V lookup: CDR1 LGHDT, CDR2 YNNKEL (reference sequence). Between the trimmed V and J ends, which lost 4 bases and 1 base, there was a span of 7 bases. This CDR3 region has 13 residues. The CDR3 is CASSRDFNYGYTF. The CDR3 DNA reads TGTGCCAGCAGCCGTGACTTTAACTATGGCTACACCTTC.

The J gene is TRBJ1-5, the V gene TRBV11-2; no firm D call. The V end lost 6 bases, the J end lost 6 bases, and 9 bases lay between the germline ends. CDR1 SGHAT and CDR2 FQNNGV come from the germline V gene. This CDR3 is 12 amino acids long. The CDR3 region is CASRGEGQPQHF. The CDR3 region has the DNA TGTGCCAGCAGGGGTGAGGGTCAGCCCCAGCATTTT.

The J gene is TRBJ1-1, the V gene TRBV28, with 7 bases identical to TRBD1. V lost 3 bases, J lost 7 bases, and 8 bases stayed unmatched. This CDR3 comprises 14 residues. CDR1 is MDHEN, CDR2 SYDVKM, per germline. CDR3 nucleotides: TGTGCCAGCAGTTTGGTATTACAGGGGATTGAAGCTTTCTTT. Its translation is CASSLVLQGIEAFF.

This sequence joins TRBV7-8 and TRBJ2-1, with TRBD2 as a possible D gene (6 bases). There are 16 residues in the CDR3. CDR1 and CDR2 from the germline V gene are SGHVS and FQNEAQ. V was pared by 4 bases and J by 6 bases, with 19 bases between. CDR3 in DNA: TGTGCCAGCAGCTCTGGACACCCCGTGGGGGGCAATGAGCAGTTCTTC. Its translation is CASSSGHPVGGNEQFF. The whole variable domain, remainder taken from reference TRBV7-8 and TRBJ2-1, is GAGVSQSPRYKVAKRGQDVALRCDPISGHVSLFWYQQALGQGPEFLTYFQNEAQLDKSGLPSDRFFAERPEGSVSTLKIQRTQQEDSAVYLCASSSGHPVGGNEQFFGPGTRLTVL.

The CDR3 DNA is TGTGCCACCAGTGATCATGGACTAGCGGAGCGCGGCAATGAGCAGTTCTTC. This codes for CATSDHGLAERGNEQFF. J is TRBJ2-1 and V is TRBV24-1, with TRBD2 identical over 10 bases. The germline CDR1 and CDR2 sequences are KGHDR and SFDVKD. The V gene end was trimmed by 3 bases and the J gene end by 6 bases; junction bases not matched to a gene: 10. The CDR3 totals 17 residues.

This sequence joins TRBV27 and TRBJ2-7, with a tentative D call TRBD2 (6 bases). V shed 4 bases and J shed 0 bases, with 10 bases lying between them. The CDR3 is 14 residues long. Looked up from germline, CDR1 is MNHEY and CDR2 is SMNVEV (reference sequence). CDR3 bases: TGTGCCAGCAGTTCCCCCGGGAGCTCCTACGAGCAGTACTTC. This encodes CASSSPGSSYEQYF.

V gene TRBV9 combines with J gene TRBJ2-7; 7 nucleotides agree with TRBD1. The V gene's germline CDR1 is SGDLS and CDR2 YYNGEE. The CDR3 has 17 amino acids. V was clipped by 2 bases and J by 9 bases; unmatched bases: 20. The CDR3 DNA reads TGTGCCAGCAGCGTTAATCCCGGGACAGACATTCTACGAGGGCAGTACTTC. Its translation is CASSVNPGTDILRGQYF.

The chain joins TRBV7-2 to TRBJ2-1; 11 bases align to TRBD1. The V gene end was trimmed by 4 bases and the J gene end by 1 base; junction bases not matched to a gene: 0. CDR1 and CDR2 from the germline V gene are SGHTA and FQGNSA. The CDR3 has 15 amino acids. CDR3: CASSWDRGSYNEQFF. In DNA, the CDR3 is TGTGCCAGCAGCTGGGACAGGGGGTCCTACAATGAGCAGTTCTTC.

The rearrangement uses TRBV4-3 and TRBJ2-7; 10 nucleotides match TRBD2. The germline V gene encodes CDR1 LGHNA and CDR2 YSLEER. The CDR3 length is 15 residues. The V segment lost 4 bases and the J segment 5 bases; nucleotides outside the gene matches: 8. Here the CDR3 DNA reads TGCGCCAGCAGCCGCCTTTTAGCGGGAGGTAACGAGCAGTACTTC. As protein: CASSRLLAGGNEQYF.

This clone was counted only a few times. The rearrangement uses TRBV19 and TRBJ1-1; no clear D gene. V was cut by 7 bases and J by 1 base, with 13 bases left in between. The CDR3 covers 14 residues. Looked up from germline, CDR1 is LNHDA and CDR2 is SQIVND (reference sequence). The CDR3 here is CASTHINRNTEAFF. DNA for the CDR3: TGTGCCAGTACTCATATTAACAGGAACACTGAAGCTTTCTTT.

This clone was seen just once. J is TRBJ2-3 and V is TRBV4-1, with TRBD1 matching over 9 bases. Germline V gene lookup returns CDR1 MGHRA and CDR2 YSYEKL. V dropped 2 bases and J dropped 1; count of bases not matched to a gene: 1. The CDR3 totals 15 residues. The chain's CDR3 is CASSQRDRGTDTQYF. The CDR3 region has the DNA TGCGCCAGCAGCCAAAGGGACAGGGGCACAGATACGCAGTATTTT.

This clone has more than one count but fewer than ten. The chain is built from TRBV6-2 or TRBV6-3 and TRBJ2-7; 8 positions agree with TRBD2. The CDR3 totals 14 residues. The germline CDR1 and CDR2 sequences are MNHEY and SVGEGT. Germline trimming cut 2 bases from V and 6 bases from J; bases unmatched to any gene: 6. The CDR3 here is CASSYTGGSPEQYF. DNA of the CDR3: TGTGCCAGCAGTTACACGGGAGGGTCCCCCGAGCAGTACTTC.

The chain combines TRBV30 with TRBJ2-7; a possible D gene is TRBD1 (5 bases). CDR3 size: 12 residues. V dropped 3 bases and J dropped 2 bases, with 8 bases sitting between them. Per germline, CDR1 GTSNPN and CDR2 SVGIG (reference sequence). CDR3 sequence reads: CAWRQGAYEQYF. The DNA for the CDR3 is TGTGCCTGGAGGCAGGGTGCCTACGAGCAGTACTTC.

The rearrangement uses TRBV11-1 and TRBJ1-4; D unclear. Germline-derived CDR1 and CDR2 are SGHAT and FQDESV (reference sequence). The CDR3 extends over 13 amino acids. V was clipped by 1 base and J by 15 bases, with 15 bases between them. The CDR3 coding sequence is TGTGCCAGCAGCTTAGAAACGCGAGGAGGGATGTTTTTT. Protein sequence: CASSLETRGGMFF.

This clone appeared once. This chain links TRBV2 with TRBJ2-7, with 8 bases that match TRBD2. The CDR3 spans 13 residues. The V segment lost 4 bases and the J segment 4 bases; nucleotides outside the gene matches: 3. Germline CDR1 reads SNHLY; CDR2 reads FYNNEI. CDR3: CASSVGRGYEQYF. The CDR3 coding sequence is TGTGCCAGCAGTGTCGGGAGGGGTTACGAGCAGTACTTC. Full variable domain (outside the CDR3, taken from reference TRBV2 and TRBJ2-7): EPEVTQTPSHQVTQMGQEVILRCVPISNHLYFYWYRQILGQKVEFLVSFYNNEISEKSEIFDDQFSVERPDGSNFTLKIRSTKLEDSAMYFCASSVGRGYEQYFGPGTRLTVT.

This clone appeared a single time. V is TRBV12-5 and J is TRBJ2-3; D gene unclear. This CDR3 is 14 amino acids long. Germline CDR1 LGHNT, CDR2 FRNRAP. V was trimmed by 4 bases and J by 4 bases, leaving 12 bases between them. CDR3 sequence (DNA): TGTGCTAGTGGTTCAGGTAGAATGGCAGATACGCAGTATTTT. This encodes CASGSGRMADTQYF.

This chain uses TRBV5-6 with TRBJ2-6, with 9 bases aligning to TRBD1. From germline, CDR1 is SGHDT and CDR2 YYEEEE. V shed 4 bases and J 4 bases; nucleotides not matched to a gene: 3. This CDR3 comprises 15 residues. CDR3 sequence: CASSTDRGGANVLTF. CDR3 sequence (DNA): TGTGCCAGCAGCACGGACAGGGGAGGGGCCAACGTCCTGACTTTC.

DNA for the CDR3: TGCGCCAGCAGCCTCATCCCCCCTGGAGGGATGGGCAATCAGCCCCAGCATTTT. It specifies CASSLIPPGGMGNQPQHF. The V call is TRBV4-1, the J call TRBJ1-5; D call uncertain. V shed 4 bases and J shed 2 bases, with 21 bases lying between them. The CDR3 length is 18 residues. From germline, CDR1 is MGHRA and CDR2 YSYEKL.

Comments on this clone: Other DNA sequences in this specimen translate into the identical CDR3. The J gene is TRBJ2-4, the V gene TRBV5-1; D may be TRBD2 (5 bases). This CDR3 contains 15 residues. V lost 4 bases, J lost 1 base, and 12 bases lay in between. Germline lookup yields CDR1 SGHRS and CDR2 YFSETQ. CDR3: CASSLVSGAKNIQYF. The CDR3 coding sequence is TGCGCCAGCAGCCTAGTGTCGGGGGCCAAAAACATTCAGTACTTC.

The chain is built from TRBV6-5 and TRBJ1-4, with a possible D match to TRBD1 (6 bases). Trimming removed 2 bases at V and 7 bases at J, with 17 bases between. Germline loops: CDR1 MNHEY, CDR2 SVGAGI. The CDR3 is 16 amino acids. This CDR3 reads CASSYLLGGRLEKLFF. The CDR3 bases are TGTGCCAGCAGTTACCTACTAGGGGGACGACTTGAAAAACTGTTTTTT.

The chain couples TRBV11-1 to TRBJ1-1; TRBD1 aligns across 7 bases. Germline loops: CDR1 SGHAT, CDR2 FQDESV (reference sequence). V gave up 6 bases and J gave up 1 base; unmatched junction bases: 8. CDR3 length: 15 amino acids. Here the CDR3 reads CASSSNSGGNTEAFF. The CDR3 DNA follows: TGTGCCAGCAGTTCCAATTCAGGGGGGAACACTGAAGCTTTCTTT.

The CDR3: CAWSALAGGPQETQYF. Written as DNA, the CDR3 is TGTGCCTGGAGTGCTCTAGCGGGAGGGCCGCAAGAGACCCAGTACTTC. The chain is built from TRBV30 and TRBJ2-5; 12 bases are shared with TRBD2. The CDR3 covers 16 residues. Germline V gene lookup returns CDR1 GTSNPN and CDR2 SVGIG (reference sequence). The ends lost 1 base at V and 2 bases at J; junction bases unmatched: 5.

The rearrangement joins TRBV19 to TRBJ1-5; 8 nucleotides match TRBD1. Germline trimming cut 8 bases from V and 2 bases from J; bases unmatched to any gene: 8. CDR3 length: 15 amino acids. CDR1 and CDR2 from the germline V gene are LNHDA and SQIVND (reference sequence). The CDR3 DNA sequence: TGTGCCAGTGTTTGGACAGGGTCTGGCAATCAGCCCCAGCATTTT. Translating gives CASVWTGSGNQPQHF.